The 14 T cell receptor beta chains below come from one sample, sequenced in a study of blood T cell repertoires in COVID-19. The assay was immunoSEQ multiplex PCR, and TCRdb's table has in-frame clones only and misses some. Found here are under 300,000 clones, 75% to 90% of them singletons; the top ten hold around 3%. Source material: peripheral blood. Source of these receptors: a woman aged 30 to 39 with active or convalescent COVID-19.

The rearrangement links TRBV30 to TRBJ2-5, with 7 bases that match TRBD1. Trimming took 0 bases from V and 2 from J; bases not matched to a gene: 3. Germline CDR1 and CDR2: GTSNPN and SVGIG (reference sequence). The CDR3 loop spans 14 amino acids. CDR3 bases: TGTGCCTGGAGTGTTAGGGGGCTACAAGAGACCCAGTACTTC. Translation gives CAWSVRGLQETQYF.

This clone has just a few counts. The CDR3 bases are TGTGCCAGCAAGCCTGCAACTAATGAAAAACTGTTTTTT. Its protein is CASKPATNEKLFF. V is TRBV12-3 or TRBV12-4 and J is TRBJ1-4; D unresolved. The CDR3 is 13 amino acids. V was clipped by 7 bases and J by 0 bases, with 6 bases between them.

CDR3 amino acids: CASSAGTGGFHEQYF. The DNA of the CDR3 is TGTGCCAGCAGTGCGGGGACAGGGGGATTTCACGAGCAGTACTTC. The rearrangement joins TRBV2 to TRBJ2-7; 11 bases align to TRBD1. The J segment lost 5 bases and the V segment lost 4 bases, leaving 7 bases of the junction unmatched. Germline V gene sequence: CDR1 SNHLY, CDR2 FYNNEI. The CDR3 length is 15 residues. Looking up the rest from reference TRBV2 and TRBJ2-7 gives the full variable domain: EPEVTQTPSHQVTQMGQEVILRCVPISNHLYFYWYRQILGQKVEFLVSFYNNEISEKSEIFDDQFSVERPDGSNFTLKIRSTKLEDSAMYFCASSAGTGGFHEQYFGPGTRLTVT.

This clone came up once. The CDR3 is CASSPAGWYEQYF. CDR3 in DNA: TGTGCCAGCAGCCCGGCGGGGTGGTACGAGCAGTACTTC. This chain links TRBV7-8 with TRBJ2-7, with D tentatively TRBD2 (6 bases). CDR1 is SGHVS, CDR2 FQNEAQ, per germline. CDR3 size: 13 residues. Trimming stripped 5 bases from V and 4 bases from J, with 12 bases between.

This chain links TRBV21-1 with TRBJ1-1. TRBV21-1 is marked as a pseudogene. There are 12 residues in the CDR3. CDR3 sequence (DNA): TGTGCCAGCAGCAAAGGTAGAACTGAAGCTTTCTTT. Translated: CASSKGRTEAFF.

About this clone: An end of the junction does not agree with germline; a read error may underlie this. The J gene is TRBJ2-3, the V gene TRBV24-1; D unresolved. Germline V gene sequence: CDR1 KGHDR, CDR2 SFDVKD. This CDR3 comprises 11 residues. This CDR3 reads CATSAGNSQYF. CDR3 DNA: TGTGCCACGAGTGCAGGCAATTCGCAGTATTTT.

The V call is TRBV28, the J call TRBJ2-1; D possibly corresponds to TRBD2 (6 bases). CDR1 is MDHEN, CDR2 SYDVKM, per germline. With 2 bases removed from V and 7 bases from J, the gap between germline ends came to 9 bases. CDR3 size: 13 residues. The CDR3 protein is CASSLPGVNEQFF. The CDR3 bases are TGTGCCAGCAGTTTACCGGGAGTTAATGAGCAGTTCTTC.

The CDR3 spells CASSPRDIQETQYF. The CDR3 nucleotides read TGCGCCAGCAGCCCCCGGGACATCCAAGAGACCCAGTACTTC. V usage is TRBV5-1 and J usage is TRBJ2-5; possibly TRBD1 for D (6 bases). Germline loops: CDR1 SGHRS, CDR2 YFSETQ. The CDR3 contains 14 residues. Trimming took 4 bases from V and 1 from J, leaving 11 bases between them.

The chain employs TRBV7-2 and TRBJ2-2; 10 bases are shared with TRBD2. The CDR3 runs to 17 residues. CDR1 is SGHTA, CDR2 FQGNSA, per germline. V lost 1 base to trimming and J lost 1 base; unmatched junction nucleotides: 3. CDR3 DNA sequence: TGTGCCAGCAGCTTAGTAGCGGGGGGCATGAACACCGGGGAGCTGTTTTTT. This translates into CASSLVAGGMNTGELFF.

The rearrangement uses TRBV19 and TRBJ1-2; 8 bases are shared with TRBD1. The CDR3 contains 14 residues. V shed 3 bases and J 3 bases; nucleotides not matched to a gene: 3. Germline loops: CDR1 LNHDA, CDR2 SQIVND (reference sequence). CDR3 sequence (DNA): TGTGCCAGTAGTATTCAGGGGGCAGACTATGGCTACACCTTC. This sequence encodes CASSIQGADYGYTF.

The chain employs TRBV19 and TRBJ2-5; possibly TRBD1 for D (7 bases). V was cut by 3 bases and J by 5 bases, with 19 bases left in between. The CDR3 contains 16 residues. Germline V gene lookup returns CDR1 LNHDA and CDR2 SQIVND (reference sequence). The DNA of the CDR3 is TGTGCCAGTAGTATGGGCCAGGGGGGAACCTGGGAGACCCAGTACTTC. This gives the protein CASSMGQGGTWETQYF.

The chain recombines TRBV7-2 with TRBJ1-5; D is unresolved. The CDR3 totals 13 residues. Germline CDR1 is SGHTA and CDR2 is FQGNSA. Between the trimmed V and J ends, which lost 1 base and 7 bases, there was a span of 8 bases. CDR3 DNA: TGTGCCAGCAGCTTAGACGGAGGGCAGCCCCAGCATTTT. Residues: CASSLDGGQPQHF.

CDR3 amino acids: CATSRSGLAGYYEQYF. The CDR3, as DNA: TGTGCCACCAGCAGATCTGGACTAGCGGGGTACTACGAGCAGTACTTC. The chain joins TRBV15 to TRBJ2-7; TRBD2 matches 12 bases. Trimming took 2 bases from V and 3 from J; bases not matched to a gene: 5. Germline CDR1 is LNHNV and CDR2 is YYDKDF (reference sequence). CDR3 size: 16 residues. The variable domain in full, with the rest retrieved from reference TRBV15 and TRBJ2-7, is DAMVIQNPRYQVTQFGKPVTLSCSQTLNHNVMYWYQQKSSQAPKLLFHYYDKDFNNEADTPDNFQSRRPNTSFCFLDIRSPGLGDTAMYLCATSRSGLAGYYEQYFGPGTRLTVT.

This clone has a handful of counts. The J gene is TRBJ2-7, the V gene TRBV4-2, with D maybe TRBD2 (7 bases). The CDR3 sequence is 18 residues long. Trimming pared 0 bases from V and 2 bases from J, leaving 20 bases between. Germline V gives CDR1 LGHNA, CDR2 YNFKEQ. As DNA, the CDR3 is TGTGCCAGCAGCCAAGAACAGTTGGGGCGGGGGCCCACCTACGAGCAGTACTTC. Translation: CASSQEQLGRGPTYEQYF.